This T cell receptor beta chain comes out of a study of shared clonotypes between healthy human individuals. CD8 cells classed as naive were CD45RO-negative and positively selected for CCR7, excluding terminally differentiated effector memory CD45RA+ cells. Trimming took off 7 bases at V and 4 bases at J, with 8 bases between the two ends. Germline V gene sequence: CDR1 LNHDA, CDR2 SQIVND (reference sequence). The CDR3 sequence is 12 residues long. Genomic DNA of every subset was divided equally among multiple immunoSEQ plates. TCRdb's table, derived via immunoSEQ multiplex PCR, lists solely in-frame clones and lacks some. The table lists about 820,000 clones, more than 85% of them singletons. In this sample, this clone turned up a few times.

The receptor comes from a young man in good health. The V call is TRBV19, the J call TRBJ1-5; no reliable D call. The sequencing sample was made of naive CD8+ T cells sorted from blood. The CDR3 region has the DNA TGTGCCAGTACGGGAGGGAATCAGCCCCAGCATTTT. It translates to CASTGGNQPQHF.